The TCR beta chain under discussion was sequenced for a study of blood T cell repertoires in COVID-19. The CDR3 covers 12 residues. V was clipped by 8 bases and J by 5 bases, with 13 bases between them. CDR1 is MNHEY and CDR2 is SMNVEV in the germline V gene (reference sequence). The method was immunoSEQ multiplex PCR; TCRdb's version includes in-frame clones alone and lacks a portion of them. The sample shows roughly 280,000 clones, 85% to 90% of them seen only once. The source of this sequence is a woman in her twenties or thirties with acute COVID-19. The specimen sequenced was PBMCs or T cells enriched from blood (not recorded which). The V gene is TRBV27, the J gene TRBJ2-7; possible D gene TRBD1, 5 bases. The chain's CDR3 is CASARVIDEQYF. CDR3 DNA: TGTGCCAGCGCCAGGGTTATAGACGAGCAGTACTTC.